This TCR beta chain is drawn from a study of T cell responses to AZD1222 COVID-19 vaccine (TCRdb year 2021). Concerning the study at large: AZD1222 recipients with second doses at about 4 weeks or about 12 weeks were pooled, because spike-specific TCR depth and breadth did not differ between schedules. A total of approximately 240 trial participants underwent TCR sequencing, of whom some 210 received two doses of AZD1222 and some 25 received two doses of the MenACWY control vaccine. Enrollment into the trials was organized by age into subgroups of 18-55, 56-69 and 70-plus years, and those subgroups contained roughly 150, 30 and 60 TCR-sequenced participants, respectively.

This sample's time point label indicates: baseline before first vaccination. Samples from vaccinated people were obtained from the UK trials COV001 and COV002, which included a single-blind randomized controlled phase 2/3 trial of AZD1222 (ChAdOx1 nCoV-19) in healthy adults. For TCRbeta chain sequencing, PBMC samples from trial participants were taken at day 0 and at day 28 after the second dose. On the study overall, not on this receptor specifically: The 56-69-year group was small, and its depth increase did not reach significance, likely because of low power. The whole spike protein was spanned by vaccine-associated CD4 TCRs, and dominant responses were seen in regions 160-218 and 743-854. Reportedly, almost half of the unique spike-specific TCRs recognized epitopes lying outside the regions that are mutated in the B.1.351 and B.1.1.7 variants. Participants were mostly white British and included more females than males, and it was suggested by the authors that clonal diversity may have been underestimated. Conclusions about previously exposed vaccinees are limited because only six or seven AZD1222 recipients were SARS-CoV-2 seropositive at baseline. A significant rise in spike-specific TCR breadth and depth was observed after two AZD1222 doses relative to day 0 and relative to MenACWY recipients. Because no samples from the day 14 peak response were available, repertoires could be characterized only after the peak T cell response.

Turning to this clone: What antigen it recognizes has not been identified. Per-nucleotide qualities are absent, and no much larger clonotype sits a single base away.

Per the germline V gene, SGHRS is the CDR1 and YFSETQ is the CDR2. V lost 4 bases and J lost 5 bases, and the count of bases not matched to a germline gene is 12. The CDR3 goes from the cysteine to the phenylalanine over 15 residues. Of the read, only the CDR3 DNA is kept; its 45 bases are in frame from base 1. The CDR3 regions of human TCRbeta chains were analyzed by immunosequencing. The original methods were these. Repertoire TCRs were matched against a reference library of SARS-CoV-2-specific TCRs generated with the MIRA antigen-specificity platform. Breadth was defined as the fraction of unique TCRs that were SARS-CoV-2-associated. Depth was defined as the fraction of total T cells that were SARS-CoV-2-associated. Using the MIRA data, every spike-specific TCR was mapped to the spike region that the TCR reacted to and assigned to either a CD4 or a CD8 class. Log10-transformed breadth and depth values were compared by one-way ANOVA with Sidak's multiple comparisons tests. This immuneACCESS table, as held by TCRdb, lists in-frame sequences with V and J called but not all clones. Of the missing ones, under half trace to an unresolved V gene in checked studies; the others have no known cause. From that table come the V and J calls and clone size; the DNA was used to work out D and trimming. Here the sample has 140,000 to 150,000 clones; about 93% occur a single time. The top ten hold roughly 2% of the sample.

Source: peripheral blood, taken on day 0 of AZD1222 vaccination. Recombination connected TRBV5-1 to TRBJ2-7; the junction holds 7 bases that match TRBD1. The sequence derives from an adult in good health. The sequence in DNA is TGCGCCAGCAGCAACTTCGGACAGGTTGTGGACGAGCAGTACTTC. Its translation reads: CASSNFGQVVDEQYF.